The clone carrying this T cell receptor (beta chain) has only one observation. Its antigen is still unknown. Germline values: CDR1 DFQATT, CDR2 SNEGSKA (reference sequence). This CDR3 comprises 14 residues. Between the trimmed V and J ends, which lost 1 base and 4 bases, there was a span of 12 bases. This record comes from a study of T cell repertoires in cytomegalovirus infection. Across the study: Public TCR beta signature analysis indicated the presence of both CMV infection and matching HLA type.

TCRdb re-derived calls from the reads in MiXCR, one entry per CDR3 protein. This table holds about 530,000 distinct CDR3 sequences, about 26% found once. Study-wide points: Summed public TCR beta family frequency identified CMV carriers bearing the relevant HLA. The response measured ex vivo was dominated by TCR beta clonotypes (HLA-C-restricted and CMV-specific).

The receptor was isolated from a human donor in good health (CMV status not recorded). Some clones in this sample may be carry-over from other donors' samples. Sequencing was performed on PBMCs. The genes are TRBV20-1 and TRBJ2-3; D unresolved. CDR3 nucleotide sequence: TGCAGTGCTAGAGCGGCACCACAGTCAGATACGCAGTATTTT. Protein sequence: CSARAAPQSDTQYF.